Listed below are T cell receptor beta chains from one sample, sequenced in a study of response to subunit inactivated influenza vaccine. One entry per CDR3 protein, called by TCRdb with MiXCR from the RT-PCR reads. The sample consists of under 200,000 distinct CDR3 sequences, over 8.5% of them appearing once. The source material was CD8+ T cells sorted from PBMCs, sampled approximately 25 months after vaccination. Source of these receptors: a man aged 45 to 75 who received an inactivated influenza vaccine. The CDR3 runs from the conserved cysteine through the conserved F or W. A D gene is named only where the DNA matches it firmly. Not all rows give a size; the values are once, few, many and, for expanded clones, a class.

abundance | j_gene | d_gene | v_gene | CDR3aa | CDR3nt
- | TRBJ2-1 | - | TRBV7-9 | CASSSQTAVDGEQFF | TGTGCCAGCAGCTCCCAGACGGCCGTGGACGGTGAGCAGTTCTTC
- | TRBJ2-2 | TRBD2 | TRBV28 | CASSFLPPGGGVAGELFF | TGTGCCAGCAGTTTCCTACCCCCGGGCGGGGGGGTCGCCGGGGAGCTGTTTTTT
many | TRBJ2-1 | - | TRBV5-1 | CASSLTSPGEQFF | TGCGCCAGCAGCTTGACTAGCCCTGGTGAGCAGTTCTTC
many | TRBJ2-6 | - | TRBV27 | CASSWTAPSGANVLTF | TGTGCCAGCAGCTGGACAGCCCCCTCTGGGGCCAACGTCCTGACTTTC
- | TRBJ2-5 | - | TRBV24-1 | CATSDLGAAETQYF | TGTGCCACCAGTGATTTAGGGGCAGCAGAGACCCAGTACTTC
few | TRBJ2-7 | - | TRBV6-2/TRBV6-3 | CASSSAAGEWAYEQYF | TGTGCCAGCAGTTCCGCCGCAGGGGAATGGGCCTACGAGCAGTACTTC
- | TRBJ2-2 | - | TRBV6-4 | CASSAGKGRPGELFF | TGTGCCAGCAGCGCGGGGAAGGGTCGGCCCGGGGAGCTGTTTTTT
- | TRBJ2-1 | TRBD2 | TRBV20-1 | CCARDWQGGLPYNEQFF | TGCTGTGCTAGAGATTGGCAGGGAGGGTTACCATACAATGAGCAGTTCTTC
- | TRBJ2-2 | TRBD2 | TRBV11-1 | CASTPRWDYTTRRTGELFF | TGTGCCAGCACCCCGAGATGGGACTATACTACCAGACGCACCGGGGAGCTGTTTTTT
- | TRBJ2-7 | - | TRBV28 | CASSYFVPYEQYF | TGTGCCAGCAGCTATTTCGTACCCTACGAGCAGTACTTC
- | TRBJ2-7 | TRBD1 | TRBV2 | CASSEGGGATYEQYF | TGTGCCAGCAGTGAAGGAGGGGGCGCGACCTACGAGCAGTACTTC
- | TRBJ2-7 | - | TRBV28 | CASSPKDEQYF | TGTGCCAGCAGTCCCAAGGACGAGCAGTACTTC
many | TRBJ2-7 | - | TRBV20-1 | CSARGFFSYEQYF | TGCAGTGCTAGAGGTTTCTTTTCCTACGAGCAGTACTTC
- | TRBJ2-5 | - | TRBV12-3/TRBV12-4 | CASSYDWGETQYF | TGTGCCAGCAGTTACGATTGGGGAGAGACCCAGTACTTC
many | TRBJ2-7 | - | TRBV9 | CASSPRSTAIYEQYF | TGTGCCAGCAGCCCCCGGTCCACGGCAATCTACGAGCAGTACTTC
few | TRBJ2-7 | - | TRBV10-1 | CASSDPGKFYEQYF | TGCGCCAGCAGTGATCCGGGAAAATTCTACGAGCAGTACTTC
- | TRBJ1-1 | - | TRBV5-1 | CASSLLDITNTEAFF | TGCGCCAGCAGTCTCCTGGACATCACGAACACTGAAGCTTTCTTT
- | TRBJ1-4 | - | TRBV20-1 | CSAIDSREKLFF | TGCAGTGCTATTGACAGTCGGGAAAAACTGTTTTTT
few | TRBJ2-7 | TRBD1 | TRBV20-1 | CSAPDRGHSYEQYF | TGCAGTGCCCCAGACAGGGGGCATTCCTACGAGCAGTACTTC
many | TRBJ2-5 | - | TRBV29-1 | CSVRPVETQYF | TGCAGCGTTAGGCCCGTGGAGACCCAGTACTTC
many | TRBJ2-1 | TRBD1 | TRBV20-1 | CSARDFSPVVGTAYNEQFF | TGCAGTGCTAGAGATTTTTCTCCGGTCGTCGGGACAGCCTACAATGAGCAGTTCTTC
- | TRBJ2-7 | - | TRBV4-1 | CASSQDRGAYEQYF | TGCGCCAGCAGCCAAGATAGGGGGGCATACGAGCAGTACTTC
once | TRBJ2-2 | - | TRBV10-3 | CAISEPGTNTGELFF | TGTGCCATCAGTGAACCAGGGACGAACACCGGGGAGCTGTTTTTT
few | TRBJ2-5 | - | TRBV19 | CASSPTKLPSETQYF | TGTGCCAGTAGTCCGACTAAACTTCCCTCAGAGACCCAGTACTTC
- | TRBJ2-7 | - | TRBV7-9 | CASSLAWGEEQYF | TGTGCCAGCAGCTTAGCGTGGGGGGAGGAGCAGTACTTC
- | TRBJ2-1 | - | TRBV29-1 | CSADRSGVDSYNEQFF | TGCAGCGCCGACAGGTCGGGGGTGGACTCCTACAATGAGCAGTTCTTC
few | TRBJ2-6 | TRBD2 | TRBV12-3/TRBV12-4 | CASTQWEGLYSGANVLTF | TGTGCCAGCACCCAATGGGAGGGGCTATATTCTGGGGCCAACGTCCTGACTTTC
few | TRBJ2-5 | - | TRBV15 | CATSSGPVQETQYF | TGTGCCACCAGCAGTGGTCCAGTCCAAGAGACCCAGTACTTC
few | TRBJ2-7 | - | TRBV9 | CASSPYGGAGYEQYF | TGTGCCAGCAGCCCCTATGGTGGAGCCGGGTACGAGCAGTACTTC
- | TRBJ2-3 | - | TRBV11-2 | CASSLDMWAGMGADTQYF | TGTGCCAGCAGCTTAGATATGTGGGCAGGGATGGGGGCAGATACGCAGTATTTT
- | TRBJ1-1 | - | TRBV7-9 | CASSLVREEEAFF | TGTGCCAGCAGCTTAGTACGAGAGGAGGAAGCTTTCTTT
- | TRBJ1-1 | - | TRBV7-9 | CASNLGAVNTEAFF | TGTGCCAGCAATTTAGGGGCGGTGAACACTGAAGCTTTCTTT
- | TRBJ2-1 | - | TRBV11-2 | CASSLELGGLVNEQFF | TGTGCCAGCAGCTTAGAACTGGGGGGCCTAGTGAATGAGCAGTTCTTC
few | TRBJ1-5 | - | TRBV15 | CATSSRWVQSNQPQHF | TGTGCCACCAGCTCTCGATGGGTCCAGTCCAATCAGCCCCAGCATTTT
few | TRBJ1-2 | - | TRBV29-1 | CSVVTGKGNYGYTF | TGCAGCGTTGTAACAGGGAAGGGTAACTATGGCTACACCTTC
- | TRBJ2-1 | TRBD1 | TRBV30 | CAWSKDGDSHGFF | TGTGCCTGGAGTAAAGACGGGGACAGCCATGGGTTCTTC
- | TRBJ2-1 | - | TRBV20-1 | CSAREGQIYNEQFF | TGCAGTGCTAGAGAAGGGCAGATCTACAATGAGCAGTTCTTC
- | TRBJ2-1 | TRBD1 | TRBV10-3 | CAISEPGQGPEQFF | TGTGCCATCAGTGAACCGGGACAGGGACCCGAGCAGTTCTTC
- | TRBJ2-1 | - | TRBV20-1 | CSAFPSTGSSYNEQFF | TGCAGTGCTTTTCCCTCTACAGGGTCTTCCTACAATGAGCAGTTCTTC
few | TRBJ2-5 | TRBD1 | TRBV28 | CASSLPRPTGDQETQYF | TGTGCCAGCAGTTTACCGAGGCCGACAGGGGACCAAGAGACCCAGTACTTC
many | TRBJ1-1 | - | TRBV10-3 | CAISEEPRVWTEAFF | TGTGCCATCAGTGAGGAACCCAGGGTATGGACTGAAGCTTTCTTT
- | TRBJ2-7 | TRBD2 | TRBV18 | CASSPRETSGEYYEQYF | TGTGCCAGCTCACCGCGTGAGACTAGCGGAGAGTATTACGAGCAGTACTTC
many | TRBJ1-1 | - | TRBV2 | CASSDEINTEAFF | TGTGCCAGCAGTGATGAGATCAACACTGAAGCTTTCTTT